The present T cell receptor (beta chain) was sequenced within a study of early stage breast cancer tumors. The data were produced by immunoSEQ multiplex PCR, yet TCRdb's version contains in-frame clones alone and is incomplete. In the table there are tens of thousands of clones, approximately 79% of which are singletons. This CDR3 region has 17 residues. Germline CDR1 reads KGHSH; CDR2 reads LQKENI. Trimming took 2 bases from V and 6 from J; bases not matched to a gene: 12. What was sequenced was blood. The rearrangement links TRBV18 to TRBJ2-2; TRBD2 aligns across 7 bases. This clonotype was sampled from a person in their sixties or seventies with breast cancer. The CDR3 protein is CASSPLIAGEGAGELFF. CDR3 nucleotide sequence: TGTGCCAGCTCACCATTAATCGCGGGAGAAGGTGCCGGGGAGCTGTTTTTT.